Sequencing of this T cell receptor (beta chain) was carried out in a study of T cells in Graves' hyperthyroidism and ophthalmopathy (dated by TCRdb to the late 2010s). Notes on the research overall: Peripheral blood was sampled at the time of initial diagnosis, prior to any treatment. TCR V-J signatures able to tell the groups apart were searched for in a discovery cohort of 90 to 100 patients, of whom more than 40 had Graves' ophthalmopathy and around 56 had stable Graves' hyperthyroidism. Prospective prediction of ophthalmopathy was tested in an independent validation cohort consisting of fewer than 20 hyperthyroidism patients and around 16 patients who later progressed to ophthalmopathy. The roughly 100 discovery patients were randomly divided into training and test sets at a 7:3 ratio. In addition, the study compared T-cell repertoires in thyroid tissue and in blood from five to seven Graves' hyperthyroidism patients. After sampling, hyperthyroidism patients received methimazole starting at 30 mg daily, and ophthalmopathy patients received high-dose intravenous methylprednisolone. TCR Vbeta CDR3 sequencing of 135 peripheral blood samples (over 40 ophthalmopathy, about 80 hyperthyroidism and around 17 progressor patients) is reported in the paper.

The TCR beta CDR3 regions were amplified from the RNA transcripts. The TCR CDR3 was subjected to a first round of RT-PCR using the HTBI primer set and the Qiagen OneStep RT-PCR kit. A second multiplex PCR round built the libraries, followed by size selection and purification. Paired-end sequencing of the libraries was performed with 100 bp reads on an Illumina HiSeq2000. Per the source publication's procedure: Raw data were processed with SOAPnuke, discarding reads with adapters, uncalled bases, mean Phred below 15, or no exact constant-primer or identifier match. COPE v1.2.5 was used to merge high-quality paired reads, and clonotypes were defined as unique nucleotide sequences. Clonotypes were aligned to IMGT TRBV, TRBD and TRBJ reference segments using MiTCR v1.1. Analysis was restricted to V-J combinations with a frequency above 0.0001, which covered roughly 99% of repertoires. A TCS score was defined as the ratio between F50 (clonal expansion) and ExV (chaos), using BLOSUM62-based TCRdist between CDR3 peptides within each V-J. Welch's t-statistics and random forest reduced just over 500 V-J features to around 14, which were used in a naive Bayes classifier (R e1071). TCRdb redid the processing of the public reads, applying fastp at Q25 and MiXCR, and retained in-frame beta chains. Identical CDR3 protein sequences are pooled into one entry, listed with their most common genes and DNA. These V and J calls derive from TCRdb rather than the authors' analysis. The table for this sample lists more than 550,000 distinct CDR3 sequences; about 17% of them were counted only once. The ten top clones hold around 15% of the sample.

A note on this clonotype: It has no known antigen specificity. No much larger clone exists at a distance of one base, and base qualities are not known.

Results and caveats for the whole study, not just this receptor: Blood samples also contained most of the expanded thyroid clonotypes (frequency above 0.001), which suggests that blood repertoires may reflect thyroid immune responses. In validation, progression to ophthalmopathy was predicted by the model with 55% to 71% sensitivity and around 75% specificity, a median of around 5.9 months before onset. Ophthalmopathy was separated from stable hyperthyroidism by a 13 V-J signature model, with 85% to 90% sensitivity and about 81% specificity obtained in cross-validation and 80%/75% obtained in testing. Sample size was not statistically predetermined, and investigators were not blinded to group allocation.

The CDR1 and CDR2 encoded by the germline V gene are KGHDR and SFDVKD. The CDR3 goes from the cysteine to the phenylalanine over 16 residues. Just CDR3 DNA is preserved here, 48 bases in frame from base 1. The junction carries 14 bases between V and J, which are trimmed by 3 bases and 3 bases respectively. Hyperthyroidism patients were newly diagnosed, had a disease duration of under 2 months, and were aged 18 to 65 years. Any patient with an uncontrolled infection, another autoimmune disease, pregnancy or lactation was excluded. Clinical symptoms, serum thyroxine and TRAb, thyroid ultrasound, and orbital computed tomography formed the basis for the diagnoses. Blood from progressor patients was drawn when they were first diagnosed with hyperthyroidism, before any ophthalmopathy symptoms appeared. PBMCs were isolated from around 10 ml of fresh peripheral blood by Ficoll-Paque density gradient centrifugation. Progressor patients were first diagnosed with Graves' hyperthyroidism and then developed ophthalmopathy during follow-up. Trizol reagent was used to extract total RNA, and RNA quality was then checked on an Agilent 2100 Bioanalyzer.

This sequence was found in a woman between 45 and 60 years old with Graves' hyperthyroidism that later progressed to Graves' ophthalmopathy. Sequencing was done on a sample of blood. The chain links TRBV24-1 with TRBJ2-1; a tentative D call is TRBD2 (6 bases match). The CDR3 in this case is CATSDPGAGYYNEQFF. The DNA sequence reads TGTGCCACCAGTGATCCTGGAGCGGGCTACTACAATGAGCAGTTCTTC.